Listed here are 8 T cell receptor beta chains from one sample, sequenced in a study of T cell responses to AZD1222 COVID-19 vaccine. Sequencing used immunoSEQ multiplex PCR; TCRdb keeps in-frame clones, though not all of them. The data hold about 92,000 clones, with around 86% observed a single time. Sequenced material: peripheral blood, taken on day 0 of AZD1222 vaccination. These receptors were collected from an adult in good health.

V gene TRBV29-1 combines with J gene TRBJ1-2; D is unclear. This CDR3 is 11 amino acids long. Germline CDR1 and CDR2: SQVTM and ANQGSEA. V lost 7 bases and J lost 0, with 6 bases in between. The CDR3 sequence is CSGGANYGYTF. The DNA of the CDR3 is TGCAGCGGGGGAGCTAACTATGGCTACACCTTC.

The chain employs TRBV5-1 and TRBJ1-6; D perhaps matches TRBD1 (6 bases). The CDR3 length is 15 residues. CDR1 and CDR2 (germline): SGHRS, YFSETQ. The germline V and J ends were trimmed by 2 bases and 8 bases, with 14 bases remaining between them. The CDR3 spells CASSFGGRLDSPLHF. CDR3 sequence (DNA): TGCGCCAGCAGCTTCGGGGGGCGCCTGGATTCACCCCTCCACTTT.

As DNA, the CDR3 is TGTGCCAGTAGGAAAACAGGGTTCGGGAGCACTGAAGCTTTCTTT. It yields the protein CASRKTGFGSTEAFF. The rearrangement joins TRBV19 to TRBJ1-1, with TRBD1 as a possible D gene (6 bases). V was cut by 6 bases and J by 4 bases, with 18 bases left in between. This CDR3 spans 15 amino acids. CDR1 is LNHDA and CDR2 is SQIVND in the germline V gene (reference sequence). Supplemented by reference TRBV19 and TRBJ1-1, the full variable domain reads DGGITQSPKYLFRKEGQNVTLSCEQNLNHDAMYWYRQDPGQGLRLIYYSQIVNDFQKGDIAEGYSVSREKKESFPLTVTSAQKNPTAFYLCASRKTGFGSTEAFFGQGTRLTVV.

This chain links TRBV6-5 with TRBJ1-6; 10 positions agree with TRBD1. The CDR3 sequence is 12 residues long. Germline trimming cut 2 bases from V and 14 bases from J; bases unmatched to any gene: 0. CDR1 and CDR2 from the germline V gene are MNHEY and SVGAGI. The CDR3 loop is CASSYGQGALHF. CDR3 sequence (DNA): TGTGCCAGCAGTTACGGACAGGGGGCCCTCCACTTT.

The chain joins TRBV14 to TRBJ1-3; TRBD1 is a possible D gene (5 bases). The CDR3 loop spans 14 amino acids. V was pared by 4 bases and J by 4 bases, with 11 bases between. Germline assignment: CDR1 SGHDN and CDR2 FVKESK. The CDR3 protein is CASSLRGAGNTIYF. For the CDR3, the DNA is TGTGCCAGCAGCCTCCGGGGCGCCGGAAACACCATATATTTT.

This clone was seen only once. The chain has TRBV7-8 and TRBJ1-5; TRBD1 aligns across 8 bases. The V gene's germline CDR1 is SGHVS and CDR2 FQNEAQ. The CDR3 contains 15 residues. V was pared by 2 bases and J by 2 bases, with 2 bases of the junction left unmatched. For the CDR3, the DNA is TGTGCCAGCAGCTTACAGGGGGCTGGCAATCAGCCCCAGCATTTT. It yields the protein CASSLQGAGNQPQHF.

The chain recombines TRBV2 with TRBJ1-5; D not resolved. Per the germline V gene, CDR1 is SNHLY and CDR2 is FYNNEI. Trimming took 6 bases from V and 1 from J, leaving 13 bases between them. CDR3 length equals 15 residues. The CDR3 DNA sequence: TGTGCCAGCAGGCGCTTAGCCAGAAGCAATCAGCCCCAGCATTTT. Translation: CASRRLARSNQPQHF.

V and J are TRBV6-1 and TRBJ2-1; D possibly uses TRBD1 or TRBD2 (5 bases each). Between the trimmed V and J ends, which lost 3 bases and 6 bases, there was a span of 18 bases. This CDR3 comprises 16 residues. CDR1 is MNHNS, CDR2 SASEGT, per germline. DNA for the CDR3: TGTGCCAGCAGTGAGTCCCGGGACCCCCGGTTCAATGAGCAGTTCTTC. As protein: CASSESRDPRFNEQFF.